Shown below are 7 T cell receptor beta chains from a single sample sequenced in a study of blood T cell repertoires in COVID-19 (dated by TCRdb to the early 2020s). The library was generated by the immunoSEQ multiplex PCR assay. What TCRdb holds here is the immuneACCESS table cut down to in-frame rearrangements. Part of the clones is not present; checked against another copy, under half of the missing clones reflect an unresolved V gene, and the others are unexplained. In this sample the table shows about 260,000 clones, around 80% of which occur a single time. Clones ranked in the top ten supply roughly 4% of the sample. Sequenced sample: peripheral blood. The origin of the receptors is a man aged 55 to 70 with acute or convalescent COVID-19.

The CDR3 protein is CASSLAGQGDTEAFF. CDR3 bases: TGCGCCAGCAGCTTGGCAGGGCAGGGCGACACTGAAGCTTTCTTT. The V gene is TRBV5-1, the J gene TRBJ1-1, with TRBD1 as a possible D gene (5 bases). V lost 0 bases and J lost 3, with 12 bases in between. Germline V gene lookup returns CDR1 SGHRS and CDR2 YFSETQ. CDR3 size: 15 residues. Looking up the rest from reference TRBV5-1 and TRBJ1-1 gives the full variable domain: KAGVTQTPRYLIKTRGQQVTLSCSPISGHRSVSWYQQTPGQGLQFLFEYFSETQRNKGNFPGRFSGRQFSNSRSEMNVSTLELGDSALYLCASSLAGQGDTEAFFGQGTRLTVV.

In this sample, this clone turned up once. The CDR3: CASSDPGQSKGDTEAFF. CDR3 sequence (DNA): TGCGCCAGCAGTGATCCGGGACAGTCGAAAGGGGACACTGAAGCTTTCTTT. V gene TRBV10-2 combines with J gene TRBJ1-1; 7 nucleotides agree with TRBD1. This CDR3 contains 17 residues. Germline trimming cut 3 bases from V and 3 bases from J; bases unmatched to any gene: 13. Germline assignment: CDR1 WSHSY and CDR2 SAAADI.

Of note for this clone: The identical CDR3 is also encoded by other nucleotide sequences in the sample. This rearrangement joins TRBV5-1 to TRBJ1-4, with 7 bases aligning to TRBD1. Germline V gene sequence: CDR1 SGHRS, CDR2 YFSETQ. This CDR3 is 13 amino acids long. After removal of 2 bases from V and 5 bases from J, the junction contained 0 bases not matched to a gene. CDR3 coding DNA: TGCGCCAGCAGCTTAGGGGGCAATGAAAAACTGTTTTTT. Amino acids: CASSLGGNEKLFF.

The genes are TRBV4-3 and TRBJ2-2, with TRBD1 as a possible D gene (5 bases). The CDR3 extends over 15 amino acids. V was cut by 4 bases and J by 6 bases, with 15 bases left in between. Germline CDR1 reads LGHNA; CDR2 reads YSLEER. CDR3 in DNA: TGCGCCAGCAGCCCCCTGGAAAGGACATCCGGGGAGCTGTTTTTT. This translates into CASSPLERTSGELFF.

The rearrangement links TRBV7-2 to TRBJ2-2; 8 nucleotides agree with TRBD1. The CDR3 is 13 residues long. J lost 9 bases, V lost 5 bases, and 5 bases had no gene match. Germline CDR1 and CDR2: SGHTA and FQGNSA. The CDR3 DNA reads TGTGCCAGCAGCCCCGGACAGGGCCGGGAGCTGTTTTTT. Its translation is CASSPGQGRELFF.

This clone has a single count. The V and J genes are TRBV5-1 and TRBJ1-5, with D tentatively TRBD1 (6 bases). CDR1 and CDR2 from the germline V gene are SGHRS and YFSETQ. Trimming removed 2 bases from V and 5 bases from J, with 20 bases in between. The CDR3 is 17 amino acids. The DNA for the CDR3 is TGCGCCAGCAGCTTAGAAGGTCGGGGGGGCTTAGATCAGCCCCAGCATTTT. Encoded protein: CASSLEGRGGLDQPQHF.

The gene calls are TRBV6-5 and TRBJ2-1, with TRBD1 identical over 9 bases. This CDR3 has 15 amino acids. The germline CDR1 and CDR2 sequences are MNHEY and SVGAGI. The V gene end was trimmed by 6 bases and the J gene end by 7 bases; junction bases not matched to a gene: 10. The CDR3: CASSPGGQGRNEQFF. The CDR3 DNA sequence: TGTGCCAGCAGCCCCGGGGGACAGGGAAGGAATGAGCAGTTCTTC.